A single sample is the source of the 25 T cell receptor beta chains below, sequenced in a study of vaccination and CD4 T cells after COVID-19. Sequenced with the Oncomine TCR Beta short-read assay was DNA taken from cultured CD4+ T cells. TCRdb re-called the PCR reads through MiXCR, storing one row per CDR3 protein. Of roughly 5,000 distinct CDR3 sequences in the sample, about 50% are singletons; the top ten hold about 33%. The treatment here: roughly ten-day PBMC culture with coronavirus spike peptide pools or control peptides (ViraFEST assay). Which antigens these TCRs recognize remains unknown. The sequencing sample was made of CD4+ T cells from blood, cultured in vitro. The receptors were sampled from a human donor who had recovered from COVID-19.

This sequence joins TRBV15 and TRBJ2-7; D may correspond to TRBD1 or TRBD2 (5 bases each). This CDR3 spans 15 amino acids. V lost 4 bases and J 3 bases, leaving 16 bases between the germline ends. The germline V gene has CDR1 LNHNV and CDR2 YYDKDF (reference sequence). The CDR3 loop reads CATSTARDGNYEQYF. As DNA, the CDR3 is TGTGCCACCAGCACTGCTCGGGACGGAAACTACGAGCAGTACTTC.

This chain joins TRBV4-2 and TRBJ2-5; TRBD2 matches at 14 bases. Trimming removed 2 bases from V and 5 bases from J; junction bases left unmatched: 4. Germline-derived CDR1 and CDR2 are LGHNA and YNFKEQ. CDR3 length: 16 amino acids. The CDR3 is CASSQRLAGGPETQYF. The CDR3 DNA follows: TGTGCCAGCAGCCAACGACTAGCGGGGGGGCCGGAGACCCAGTACTTC.

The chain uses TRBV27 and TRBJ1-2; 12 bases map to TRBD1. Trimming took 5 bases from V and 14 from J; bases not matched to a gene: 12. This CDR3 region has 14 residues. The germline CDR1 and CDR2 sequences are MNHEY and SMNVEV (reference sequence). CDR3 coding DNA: TGTGCCAGCAGTCACTCCGGGACAGGGGGCTCTTGGACCTTC. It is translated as CASSHSGTGGSWTF.

CDR3 protein: CSARAAGYSNQPQHF. The CDR3 DNA sequence: TGCAGTGCTAGAGCTGCAGGGTATAGCAATCAGCCCCAGCATTTT. This chain uses TRBV20-1 with TRBJ1-5, with D perhaps matching TRBD1 (5 bases). Trimming pared 1 base from V and 0 bases from J, leaving 10 bases between. CDR3 length: 15 amino acids. Per germline, CDR1 DFQATT and CDR2 SNEGSKA (reference sequence).

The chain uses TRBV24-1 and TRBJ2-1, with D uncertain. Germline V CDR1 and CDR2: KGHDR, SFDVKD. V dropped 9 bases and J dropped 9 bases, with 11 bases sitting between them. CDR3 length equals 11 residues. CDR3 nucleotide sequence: TGTGCCACCGGTCAGGCAGGTGAGCAGTTCTTC. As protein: CATGQAGEQFF.

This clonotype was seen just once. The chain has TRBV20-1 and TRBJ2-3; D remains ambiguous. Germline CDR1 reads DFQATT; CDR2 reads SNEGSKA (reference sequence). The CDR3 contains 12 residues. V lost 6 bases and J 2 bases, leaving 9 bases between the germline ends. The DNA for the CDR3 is TGCAGTGCCATGACGTCCACAGATACGCAGTATTTT. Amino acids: CSAMTSTDTQYF.

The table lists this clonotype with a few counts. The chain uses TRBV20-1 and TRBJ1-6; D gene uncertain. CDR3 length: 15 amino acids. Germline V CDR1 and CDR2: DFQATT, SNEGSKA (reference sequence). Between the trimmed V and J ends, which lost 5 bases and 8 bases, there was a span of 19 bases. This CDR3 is CSALLWGGGDSPLHF. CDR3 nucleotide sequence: TGCAGTGCTCTCTTGTGGGGAGGTGGGGATTCACCCCTCCACTTT.

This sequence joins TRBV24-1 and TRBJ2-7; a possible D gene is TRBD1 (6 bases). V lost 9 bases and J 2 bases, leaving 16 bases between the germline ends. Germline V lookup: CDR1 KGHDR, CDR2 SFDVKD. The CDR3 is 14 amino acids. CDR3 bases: TGTGCCACCGCGGCCTCAGGGGATACCTACGAGCAGTACTTC. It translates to CATAASGDTYEQYF.

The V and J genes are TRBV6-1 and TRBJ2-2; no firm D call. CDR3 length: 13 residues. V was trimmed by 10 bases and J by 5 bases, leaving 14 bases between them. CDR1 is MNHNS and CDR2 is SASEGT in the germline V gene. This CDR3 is CAIRPLETGELFF. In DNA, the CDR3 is TGTGCCATCAGGCCCCTTGAAACCGGGGAGCTGTTTTTT.

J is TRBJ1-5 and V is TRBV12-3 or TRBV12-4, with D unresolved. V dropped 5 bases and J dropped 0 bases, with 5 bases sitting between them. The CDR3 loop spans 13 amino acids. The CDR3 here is CASSAYSNQPQHF. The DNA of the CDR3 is TGTGCCAGCAGTGCCTATAGCAATCAGCCCCAGCATTTT.

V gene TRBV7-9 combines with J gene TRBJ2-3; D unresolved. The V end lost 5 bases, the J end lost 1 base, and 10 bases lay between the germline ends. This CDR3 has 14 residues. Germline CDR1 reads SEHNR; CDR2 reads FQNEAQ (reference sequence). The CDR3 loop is CASSPNLRTDTQYF. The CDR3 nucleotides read TGTGCCAGCAGCCCGAACCTACGCACAGATACGCAGTATTTT. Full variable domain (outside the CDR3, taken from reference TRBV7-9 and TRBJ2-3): DTGVSQNPRHKITKRGQNVTFRCDPISEHNRLYWYRQTLGQGPEFLTYFQNEAQLEKSRLLSDRFSAERPKGSFSTLEIQRTEQGDSAMYLCASSPNLRTDTQYFGPGTRLTVL.

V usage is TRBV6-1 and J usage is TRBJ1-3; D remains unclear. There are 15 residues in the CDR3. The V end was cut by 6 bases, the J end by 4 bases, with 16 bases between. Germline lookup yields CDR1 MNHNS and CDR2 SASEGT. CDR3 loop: CASSGTQTSGNTIYF. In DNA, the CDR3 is TGTGCCAGCAGCGGAACACAAACGTCCGGAAACACCATATATTTT.

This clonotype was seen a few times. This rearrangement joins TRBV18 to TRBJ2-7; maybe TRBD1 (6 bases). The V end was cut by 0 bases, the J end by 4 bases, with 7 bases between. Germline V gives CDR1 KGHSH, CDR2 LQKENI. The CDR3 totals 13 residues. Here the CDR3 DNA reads TGTGCCAGCTCACCACCTACAGGGTACGAGCAGTACTTC. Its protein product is CASSPPTGYEQYF. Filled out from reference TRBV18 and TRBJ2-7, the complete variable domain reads NAGVMQNPRHLVRRRGQEARLRCSPMKGHSHVYWYRQLPEEGLKFMVYLQKENIIDESGMPKERFSAEFPKEGPSILRIQQVVRGDSAAYFCASSPPTGYEQYFGPGTRLTVT.

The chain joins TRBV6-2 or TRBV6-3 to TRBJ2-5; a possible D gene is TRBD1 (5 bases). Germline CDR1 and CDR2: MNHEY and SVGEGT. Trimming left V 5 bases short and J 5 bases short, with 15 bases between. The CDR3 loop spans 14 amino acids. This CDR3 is CASSRLGAGETQYF. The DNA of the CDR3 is TGTGCCAGCAGTCGTCTTGGGGCCGGGGAGACCCAGTACTTC.

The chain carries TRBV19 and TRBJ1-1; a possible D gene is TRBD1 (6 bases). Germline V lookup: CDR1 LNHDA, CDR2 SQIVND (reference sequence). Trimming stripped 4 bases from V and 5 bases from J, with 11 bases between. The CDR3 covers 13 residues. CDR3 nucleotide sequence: TGTGCCAGTAGTAACAGGGTGGGGACTGAAGCTTTCTTT. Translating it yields CASSNRVGTEAFF.

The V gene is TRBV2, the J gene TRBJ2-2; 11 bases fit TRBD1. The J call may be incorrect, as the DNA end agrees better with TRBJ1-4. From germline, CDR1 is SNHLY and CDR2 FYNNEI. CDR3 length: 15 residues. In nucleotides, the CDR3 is TGTGCCAGCAGTGAACTGGACAGGGGGCTTGAAAAACTGTTTTTT. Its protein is CASSELDRGLEKLFF.

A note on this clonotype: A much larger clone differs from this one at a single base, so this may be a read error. The CDR3 DNA follows: TGTGCCACCGAAGGGGCCCTCCAACGTAGGAGGCAGGAGCTCTTAAGTGGCACAGATACGCAGTATTTT. Protein: CATEGALQRRRQELLSGTDTQYF. The rearrangement uses TRBV24-1 and TRBJ2-3, with D perhaps assigned TRBD1 or TRBD2 (5 bases each). CDR3 length: 23 residues. Germline CDR1 is KGHDR and CDR2 is SFDVKD. V shed 9 bases and J shed 1 base, with 40 bases lying between them.

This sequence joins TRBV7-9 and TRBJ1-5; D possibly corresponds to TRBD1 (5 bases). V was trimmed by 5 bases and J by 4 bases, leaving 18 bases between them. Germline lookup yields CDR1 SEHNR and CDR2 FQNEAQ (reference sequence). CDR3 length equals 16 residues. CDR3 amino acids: CASSQDSGSGNQPQHF. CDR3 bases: TGTGCCAGCAGCCAAGATTCTGGGTCAGGGAATCAGCCCCAGCATTTT.

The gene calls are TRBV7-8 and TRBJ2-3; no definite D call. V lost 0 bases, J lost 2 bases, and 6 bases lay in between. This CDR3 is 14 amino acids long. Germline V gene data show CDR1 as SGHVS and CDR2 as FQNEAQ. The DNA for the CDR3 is TGTGCCAGCAGCTTAGCCAGAAACACAGATACGCAGTATTTT. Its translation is CASSLARNTDTQYF. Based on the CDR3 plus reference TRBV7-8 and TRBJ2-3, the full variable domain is GAGVSQSPRYKVAKRGQDVALRCDPISGHVSLFWYQQALGQGPEFLTYFQNEAQLDKSGLPSDRFFAERPEGSVSTLKIQRTQQEDSAVYLCASSLARNTDTQYFGPGTRLTVL.

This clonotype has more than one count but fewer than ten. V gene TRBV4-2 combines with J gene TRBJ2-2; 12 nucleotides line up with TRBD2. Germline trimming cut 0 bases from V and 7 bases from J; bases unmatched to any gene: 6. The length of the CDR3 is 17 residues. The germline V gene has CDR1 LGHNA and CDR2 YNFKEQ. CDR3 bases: TGTGCCAGCAGCCAAGATCCGGCTAGCGGGGGGGACGGGGAGCTGTTTTTT. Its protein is CASSQDPASGGDGELFF.

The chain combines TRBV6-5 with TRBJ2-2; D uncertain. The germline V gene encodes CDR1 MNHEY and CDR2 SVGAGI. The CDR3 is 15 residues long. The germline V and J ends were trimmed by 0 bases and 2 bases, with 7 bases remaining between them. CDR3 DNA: TGTGCCAGCAGTTACTCGCACGGTAACACCGGGGAGCTGTTTTTT. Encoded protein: CASSYSHGNTGELFF.

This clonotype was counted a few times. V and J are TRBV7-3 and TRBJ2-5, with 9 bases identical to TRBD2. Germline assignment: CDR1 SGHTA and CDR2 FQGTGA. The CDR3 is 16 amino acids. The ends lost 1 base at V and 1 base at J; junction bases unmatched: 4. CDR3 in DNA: TGTGCCAGCAGCTTAATGGCGGGGGGGCCCCAAGAGACCCAGTACTTC. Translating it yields CASSLMAGGPQETQYF.

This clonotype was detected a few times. The chain's CDR3 is CASSPPRGRTGELFF. The CDR3 nucleotides are TGTGCCAGCTCACCTCCCAGGGGCCGAACCGGGGAGCTGTTTTTT. The V gene is TRBV18, the J gene TRBJ2-2; D perhaps matches TRBD1 (6 bases). The CDR3 is 15 residues long. V lost 3 bases and J 5 bases, leaving 13 bases between the germline ends. The germline V gene has CDR1 KGHSH and CDR2 LQKENI.

The CDR3 region has the DNA TGTGCCAGCAGCTTAGATTCAGGGTTCACCACAGATACGCAGTATTTT. Amino acids: CASSLDSGFTTDTQYF. The chain is built from TRBV11-3 and TRBJ2-3, with a tentative D call TRBD1 (5 bases). Germline CDR1 is SGHNT and CDR2 is YENEEA. Trimming pared 0 bases from V and 2 bases from J, leaving 12 bases between. CDR3 length: 16 residues. The whole variable domain, filled in from reference TRBV11-3 and TRBJ2-3, reads EAGVVQSPRYKIIEKKQPVAFWCNPISGHNTLYWYLQNLGQGPELLIRYENEEAVDDSQLPKDRFSAERLKGVDSTLKIQPAELGDSAVYLCASSLDSGFTTDTQYFGPGTRLTVL.

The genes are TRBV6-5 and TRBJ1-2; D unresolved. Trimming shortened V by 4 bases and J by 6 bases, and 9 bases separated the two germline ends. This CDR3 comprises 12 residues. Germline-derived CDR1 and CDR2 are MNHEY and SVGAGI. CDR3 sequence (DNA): TGTGCCAGCAGTTCCTCAGTGGATGGCTACACCTTC. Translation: CASSSSVDGYTF.